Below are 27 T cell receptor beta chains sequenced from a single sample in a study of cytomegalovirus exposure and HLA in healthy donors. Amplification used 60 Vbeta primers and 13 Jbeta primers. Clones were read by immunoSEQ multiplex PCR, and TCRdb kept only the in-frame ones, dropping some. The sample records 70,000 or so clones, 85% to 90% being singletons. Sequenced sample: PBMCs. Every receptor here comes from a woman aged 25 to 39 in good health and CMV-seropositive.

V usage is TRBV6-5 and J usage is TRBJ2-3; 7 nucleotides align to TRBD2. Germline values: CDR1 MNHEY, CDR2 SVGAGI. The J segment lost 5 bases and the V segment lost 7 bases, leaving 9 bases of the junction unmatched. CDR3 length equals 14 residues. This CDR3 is CASTKSGGGDTQYF. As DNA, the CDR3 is TGTGCCAGCACCAAGTCGGGGGGAGGAGATACGCAGTATTTT.

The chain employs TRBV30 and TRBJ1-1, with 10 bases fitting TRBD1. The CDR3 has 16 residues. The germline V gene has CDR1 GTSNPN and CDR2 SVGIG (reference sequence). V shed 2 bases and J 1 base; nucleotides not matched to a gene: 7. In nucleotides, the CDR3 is TGTGCCTGGAGTCCCCGACAGGGGGCGAGGAACACTGAAGCTTTCTTT. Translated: CAWSPRQGARNTEAFF.

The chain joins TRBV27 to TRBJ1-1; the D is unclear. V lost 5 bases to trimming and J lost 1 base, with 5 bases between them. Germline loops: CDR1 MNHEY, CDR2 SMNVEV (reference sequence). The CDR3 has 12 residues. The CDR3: CASSDSNTEAFF. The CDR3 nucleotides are TGTGCCAGCAGTGACTCGAACACTGAAGCTTTCTTT.

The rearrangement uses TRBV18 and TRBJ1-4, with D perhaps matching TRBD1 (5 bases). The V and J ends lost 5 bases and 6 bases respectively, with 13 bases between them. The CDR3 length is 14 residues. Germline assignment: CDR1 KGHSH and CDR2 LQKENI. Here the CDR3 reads CASSAGRGDEKLFF. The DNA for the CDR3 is TGTGCCAGCTCAGCAGGAAGGGGTGATGAAAAACTGTTTTTT.

CDR3 coding DNA: TGTGCCAGCAGCGACCAGGGGGCGCGGGCCAAAAACATTCAGTACTTC. Residues: CASSDQGARAKNIQYF. The V gene is TRBV11-1, the J gene TRBJ2-4, with TRBD1 matching over 8 bases. This CDR3 region has 16 residues. CDR1 SGHAT and CDR2 FQDESV come from the germline V gene (reference sequence). V lost 5 bases to trimming and J lost 1 base; unmatched junction nucleotides: 7.

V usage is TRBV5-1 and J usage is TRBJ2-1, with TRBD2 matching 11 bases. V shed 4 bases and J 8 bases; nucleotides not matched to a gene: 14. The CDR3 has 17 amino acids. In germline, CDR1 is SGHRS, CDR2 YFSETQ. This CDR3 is CASSPHLTSGSVYEQFF. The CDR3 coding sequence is TGCGCCAGCAGCCCCCACCTCACTAGCGGGAGTGTGTATGAGCAGTTCTTC.

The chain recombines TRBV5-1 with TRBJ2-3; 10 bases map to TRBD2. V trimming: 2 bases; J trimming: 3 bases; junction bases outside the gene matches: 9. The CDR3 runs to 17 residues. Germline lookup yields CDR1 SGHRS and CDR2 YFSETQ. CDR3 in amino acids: CASSFLPAGGGTDTQYF. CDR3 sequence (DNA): TGCGCCAGCAGCTTTCTACCAGCGGGAGGGGGGACAGATACGCAGTATTTT.

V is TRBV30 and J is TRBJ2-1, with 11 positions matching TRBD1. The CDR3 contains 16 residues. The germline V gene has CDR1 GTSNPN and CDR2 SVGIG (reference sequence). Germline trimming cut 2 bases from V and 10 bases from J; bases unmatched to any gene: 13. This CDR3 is CAWSPRTGGSRNEQFF. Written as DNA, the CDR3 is TGTGCCTGGAGTCCAAGGACAGGGGGCTCAAGAAACGAGCAGTTCTTC.

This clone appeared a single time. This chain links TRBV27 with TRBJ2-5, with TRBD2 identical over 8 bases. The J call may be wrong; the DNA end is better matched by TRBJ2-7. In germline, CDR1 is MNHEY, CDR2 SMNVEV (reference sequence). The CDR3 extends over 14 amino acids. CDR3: CASRGTRLTYEQYF. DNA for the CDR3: TGTGCCAGCAGGGGGACTAGACTAACCTACGAGCAGTACTTC.

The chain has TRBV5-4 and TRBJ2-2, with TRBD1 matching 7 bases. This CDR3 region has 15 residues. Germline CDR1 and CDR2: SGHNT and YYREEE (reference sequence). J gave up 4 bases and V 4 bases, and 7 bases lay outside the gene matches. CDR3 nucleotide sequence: TGTGCCAGCAGCCCGACGACAGGGTTCACCGGGGAGCTGTTTTTT. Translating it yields CASSPTTGFTGELFF. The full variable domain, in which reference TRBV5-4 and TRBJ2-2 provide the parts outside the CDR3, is ETGVTQSPTHLIKTRGQQVTLRCSSQSGHNTVSWYQQALGQGPQFIFQYYREEENGRGNFPPRFSGLQFPNYSSELNVNALELDDSALYLCASSPTTGFTGELFFGEGSRLTVL.

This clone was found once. CDR3 sequence: CASSPYGLKDTQYF. The CDR3 coding sequence is TGTGCCAGCAGTCCCTACGGACTTAAAGATACGCAGTATTTT. The rearrangement joins TRBV7-3 to TRBJ2-3; weak D call: TRBD2 (5 bases). V was pared by 6 bases and J by 5 bases, with 15 bases between. The CDR3 has 14 residues. CDR1 SGHTA and CDR2 FQGTGA come from the germline V gene.

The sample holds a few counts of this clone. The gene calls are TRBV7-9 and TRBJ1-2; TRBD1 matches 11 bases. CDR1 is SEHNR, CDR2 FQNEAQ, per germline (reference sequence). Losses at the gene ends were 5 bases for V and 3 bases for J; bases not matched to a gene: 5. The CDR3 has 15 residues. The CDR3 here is CASSPGTGGYYGYTF. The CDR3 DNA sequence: TGTGCCAGCAGCCCTGGGACAGGGGGGTACTATGGCTACACCTTC.

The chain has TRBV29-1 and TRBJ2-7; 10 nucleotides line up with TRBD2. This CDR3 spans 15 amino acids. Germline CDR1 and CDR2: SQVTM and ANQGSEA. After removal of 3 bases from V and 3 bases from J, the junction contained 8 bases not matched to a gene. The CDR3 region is CSVDIRSSGSYEQYF. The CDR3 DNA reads TGCAGCGTTGATATTCGGTCTAGCGGGAGCTACGAGCAGTACTTC.

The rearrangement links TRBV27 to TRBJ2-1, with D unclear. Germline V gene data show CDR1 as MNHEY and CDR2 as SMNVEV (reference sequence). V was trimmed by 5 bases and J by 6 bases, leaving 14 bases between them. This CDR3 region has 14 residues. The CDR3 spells CASSPASWSNEQFF. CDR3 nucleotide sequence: TGTGCCAGCAGTCCAGCGTCCTGGAGCAATGAGCAGTTCTTC.

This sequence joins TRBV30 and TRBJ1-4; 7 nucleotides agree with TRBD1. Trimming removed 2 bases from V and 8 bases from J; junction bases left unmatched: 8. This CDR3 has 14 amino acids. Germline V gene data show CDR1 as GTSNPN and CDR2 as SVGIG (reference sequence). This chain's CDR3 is CAWSPRGPGEKLFF. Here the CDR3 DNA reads TGTGCCTGGAGTCCTAGGGGGCCAGGAGAAAAACTGTTTTTT.

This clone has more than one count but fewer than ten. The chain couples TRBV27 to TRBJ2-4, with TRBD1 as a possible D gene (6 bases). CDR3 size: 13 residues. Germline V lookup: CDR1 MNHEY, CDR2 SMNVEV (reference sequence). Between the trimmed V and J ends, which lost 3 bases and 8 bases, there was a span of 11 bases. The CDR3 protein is CASSLNRVDIQYF. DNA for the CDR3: TGTGCCAGCAGTTTGAACAGGGTGGACATTCAGTACTTC.

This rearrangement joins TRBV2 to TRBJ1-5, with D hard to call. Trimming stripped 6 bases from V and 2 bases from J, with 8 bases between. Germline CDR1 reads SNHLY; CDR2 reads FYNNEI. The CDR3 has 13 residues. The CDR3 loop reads CASSQNGNQPQHF. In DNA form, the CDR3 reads TGTGCCAGCAGCCAGAATGGCAATCAGCCCCAGCATTTT.

The chain's CDR3 is CASSQKSSGSETETQYF. In DNA form, the CDR3 reads TGCGCCAGCAGCCAAAAGTCCAGCGGGAGTGAGACGGAGACCCAGTACTTC. The genes are TRBV4-1 and TRBJ2-5; 8 bases fit TRBD2. The CDR3 has 17 residues. Germline V CDR1 and CDR2: MGHRA, YSYEKL. J was trimmed by 5 bases and V by 2 bases; bases with no gene match: 13.

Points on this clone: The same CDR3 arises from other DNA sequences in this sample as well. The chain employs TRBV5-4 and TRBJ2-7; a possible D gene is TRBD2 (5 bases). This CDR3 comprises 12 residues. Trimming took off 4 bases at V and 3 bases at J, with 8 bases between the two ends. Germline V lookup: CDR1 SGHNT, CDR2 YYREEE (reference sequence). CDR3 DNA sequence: TGTGCCAGCAGCAACCGGGGCTACGAGCAGTACTTC. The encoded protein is CASSNRGYEQYF.

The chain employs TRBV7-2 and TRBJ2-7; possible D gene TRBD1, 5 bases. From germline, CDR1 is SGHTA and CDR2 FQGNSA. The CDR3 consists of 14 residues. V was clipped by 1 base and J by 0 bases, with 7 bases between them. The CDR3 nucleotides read TGTGCCAGCAGCTTAGGTGGGGCCTCCTACGAGCAGTACTTC. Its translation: CASSLGGASYEQYF.

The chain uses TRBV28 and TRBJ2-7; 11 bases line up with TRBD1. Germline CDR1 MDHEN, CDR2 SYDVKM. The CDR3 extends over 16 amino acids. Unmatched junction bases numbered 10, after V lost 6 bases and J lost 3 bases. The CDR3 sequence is CASSYRAGTGGYEQYF. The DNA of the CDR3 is TGTGCCAGCAGCTACAGGGCCGGGACAGGGGGCTACGAGCAGTACTTC.

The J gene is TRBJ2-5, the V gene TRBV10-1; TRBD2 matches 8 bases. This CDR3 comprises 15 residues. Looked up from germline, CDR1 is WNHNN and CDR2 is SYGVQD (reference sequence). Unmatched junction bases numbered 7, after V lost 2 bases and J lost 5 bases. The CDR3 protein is CASSEGQREFETQYF. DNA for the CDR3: TGCGCCAGCAGTGAGGGCCAGCGGGAGTTTGAGACCCAGTACTTC.

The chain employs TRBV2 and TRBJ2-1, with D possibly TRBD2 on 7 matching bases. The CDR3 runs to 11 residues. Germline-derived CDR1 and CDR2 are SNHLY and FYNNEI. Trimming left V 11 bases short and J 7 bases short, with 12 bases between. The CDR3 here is CAGRGGNEQFF. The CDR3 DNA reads TGTGCCGGGAGGGGGGGAAATGAGCAGTTCTTC.

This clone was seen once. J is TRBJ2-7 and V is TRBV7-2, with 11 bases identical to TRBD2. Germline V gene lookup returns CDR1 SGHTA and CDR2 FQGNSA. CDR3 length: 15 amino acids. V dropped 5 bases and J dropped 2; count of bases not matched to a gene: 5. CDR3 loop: CASSKGLAAAYEQYF. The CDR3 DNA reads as TGTGCCAGCAGCAAGGGACTAGCGGCAGCCTACGAGCAGTACTTC.

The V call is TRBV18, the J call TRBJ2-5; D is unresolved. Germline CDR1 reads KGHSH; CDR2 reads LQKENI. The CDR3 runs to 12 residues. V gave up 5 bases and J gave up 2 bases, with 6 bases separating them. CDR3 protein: CASSEDQETQYF. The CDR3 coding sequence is TGTGCCAGCTCAGAGGATCAAGAGACCCAGTACTTC.

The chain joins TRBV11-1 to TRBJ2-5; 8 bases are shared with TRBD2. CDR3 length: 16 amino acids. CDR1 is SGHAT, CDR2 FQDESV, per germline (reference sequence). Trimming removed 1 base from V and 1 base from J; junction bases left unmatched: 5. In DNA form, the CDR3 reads TGTGCCAGCAGCTTAGGAAAGCGGGAGTTCCAAGAGACCCAGTACTTC. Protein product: CASSLGKREFQETQYF.

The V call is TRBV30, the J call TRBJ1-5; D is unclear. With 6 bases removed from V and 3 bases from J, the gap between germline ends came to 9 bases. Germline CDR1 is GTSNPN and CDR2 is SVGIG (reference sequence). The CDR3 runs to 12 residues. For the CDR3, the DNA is TGTGCCTGTCCGGGTTACAATCAGCCCCAGCATTTT. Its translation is CACPGYNQPQHF. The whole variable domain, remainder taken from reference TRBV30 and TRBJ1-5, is SQTIHQWPATLVQPVGSPLSLECTVEGTSNPNLYWYRQAAGRGLQLLFYSVGIGQISSEVPQNLSASRPQDRQFILSSKKLLLSDSGFYLCACPGYNQPQHFGDGTRLSIL.